This T cell receptor beta chain was identified in a study of blood T cell repertoires in COVID-19. The wider study: Spain, Italy and the United States supplied samples that represented acute and convalescent COVID-19.

Authors' methods: Estimation of nucleated cell counts relied on the amplification of reference gene primers. Produced via immunoSEQ multiplex PCR; TCRdb's table is partial and in-frame only. The DNA gave D and trimming, while V, J and clone size come from that table. This sample yields approximately 350,000 clones, of which about 90% are seen a single time; about 3% belongs to the top ten. Patients in Seattle were enrolled during active infection, then followed longitudinally. Germline V gives CDR1 SGHDT, CDR2 YYEEEE. With 4 bases removed from V and 0 bases from J, the gap between germline ends came to 8 bases. This CDR3 spans 14 amino acids.

Sample: peripheral blood. The V and J genes are TRBV5-6 and TRBJ2-4, with no clear D. This sequence originates from a woman in her 30s with COVID-19, enrolled during active disease. The CDR3 sequence: CASSLSLAKNIQYF. As DNA, the CDR3 is TGTGCCAGCAGCCTCAGTTTAGCCAAAAACATTCAGTACTTC.